Detailed here is one TCR beta chain. Its antigen is undetermined. CDR1 WSHSY and CDR2 SAAADI come from the germline V gene. Trimming removed 5 bases from V and 8 bases from J, with 16 bases in between. The CDR3 runs 14 residues. TCRdb re-derived calls from the 5' RACE reads in MiXCR, one entry per CDR3 protein. The data hold approximately 300,000 distinct CDR3 sequences, with roughly 8% observed a single time. This record belongs to a study of CD8 T cells in ankylosing spondylitis. Findings and caveats of the study: Disease-linked clones reportedly concentrated significantly in matched ankylosing spondylitis synovial fluid. What appeared characteristic of ankylosing spondylitis blood was a TCR beta motif of 7 or 8 highly homologous variants.

The chain is built from TRBV10-2 and TRBJ1-3; a weak D match, TRBD1 (6 bases). Sequences were obtained from blood, either unsorted or a sorted T cell fraction (not recorded which). The receptor comes from a male donor with ankylosing spondylitis. The CDR3 DNA reads TGCGCCAGCAGTCCAGGGGCCGCCCAGCACACCATATATTTT. Encoded protein: CASSPGAAQHTIYF.